The rows below give T cell receptor beta chains drawn from one sample of a study of PD-L1 blockade in urothelial cancer. Produced via immunoSEQ multiplex PCR; TCRdb's table is partial and in-frame only. The table has some 100,000 clones, about 91% seen once. The sequences come from PBMCs, collected around atezolizumab (anti-PD-L1) treatment. These receptor sequences come from a woman of 80 years or more with urothelial cancer. The conserved cysteine and the conserved F or W are not part of the CDR3 here.

v_gene	j_gene	CDR3aa
TRBV5-1	TRBJ1-1	ASSDRQGLSPGTEAF
TRBV11-2	TRBJ2-7	ASSLEITSGRLGEQY
TRBV7-9	TRBJ1-1	ASSLMARGLTEAF
TRBV2	TRBJ2-7	ASRRGGVPNSYEQY
TRBV6-5	TRBJ1-1	ASRKPTAEAF
TRBV27	TRBJ2-1	ASYGRAGEQF
TRBV18	TRBJ1-1	ASSPTSTEAF
TRBV5-1	TRBJ2-1	ASSPSGTSYNEQF
TRBV2	TRBJ1-2	ASSEGVRGGGGYT
TRBV18	TRBJ2-2	ASSPTGTGTTGELF
TRBV29-1	TRBJ1-3	SAQGGQGIGGNTIY
TRBV10-1	TRBJ2-1	ASSEASGGNEQF
TRBV7-3	TRBJ2-7	ASSRDRGAEQY
TRBV30	TRBJ2-7	AWSVLPSGRGEQY
TRBV27	TRBJ2-7	ASRNNRGPYEQY
TRBV30	TRBJ1-2	AWSPPGQAPSDGYT
TRBV19	TRBJ1-1	ASIGTQGTGSEAF
TRBV5-1	TRBJ2-6	ASSRDRGGTGANVLT
TRBV28	TRBJ1-2	ASIEVGGGGYT
TRBV2	TRBJ2-1	ASTRDRGIYNEQF
TRBV7-8	TRBJ2-7	ASSLGHRDYEQY
TRBV19	TRBJ2-2	ASIGAEANTGELF
TRBV28	TRBJ1-5	ASRIRQGSNQPQH
TRBV9	TRBJ2-7	ASSRNPGYSYEQY
TRBV11-2	TRBJ2-1	ATQTGGYNEQF
TRBV9	TRBJ2-5	ASSVGSRSGGQETQY
TRBV28	TRBJ2-7	ASSTHERLAIEQY
TRBV18	TRBJ1-4	ASSLNRATNEKLF
TRBV6-1	TRBJ2-7	AGAGQAYEQY
TRBV11-2	TRBJ1-1	ASSFGRRDTSEAF
TRBV19	TRBJ1-2	ASTPLAGYGYT
TRBV19	TRBJ2-1	ASSTGLAGLNEQF
TRBV11-2	TRBJ2-1	ASSLLSGGYNEQF
TRBV5-1	TRBJ1-2	ASSWTGGERGYT
TRBV6-6	TRBJ1-5	ASSRGGSNQPQH
TRBV14	TRBJ1-2	ASSQDRGSYGYT
TRBV6-5	TRBJ2-7	ASSSAGYEQY
TRBV27	TRBJ2-3	ASSLQGAVDTQY
TRBV6-5	TRBJ2-1	ASSYGLAASGNEQF
TRBV19	TRBJ2-7	ASTPSGAGGPYEQY
TRBV30	TRBJ2-7	AWARGLTYEQY
TRBV10-1	TRBJ2-1	ASSESKSSGWQF
TRBV18	TRBJ1-1	ASSGLTSGLAEAF
TRBV2	TRBJ1-2	ASSETREDGYT
TRBV28	TRBJ2-1	ASSSSGRAGGEQF
TRBV5-1	TRBJ2-1	ASSRDSYNEQF
TRBV18	TRBJ2-5	ASSPPVVQETQY
TRBV5-1	TRBJ2-3	ASTDLGGLAGGSTDTQY
TRBV18	TRBJ1-5	ASSLSADRGQPQH
TRBV9	TRBJ2-7	ASSGGTVSYEQY